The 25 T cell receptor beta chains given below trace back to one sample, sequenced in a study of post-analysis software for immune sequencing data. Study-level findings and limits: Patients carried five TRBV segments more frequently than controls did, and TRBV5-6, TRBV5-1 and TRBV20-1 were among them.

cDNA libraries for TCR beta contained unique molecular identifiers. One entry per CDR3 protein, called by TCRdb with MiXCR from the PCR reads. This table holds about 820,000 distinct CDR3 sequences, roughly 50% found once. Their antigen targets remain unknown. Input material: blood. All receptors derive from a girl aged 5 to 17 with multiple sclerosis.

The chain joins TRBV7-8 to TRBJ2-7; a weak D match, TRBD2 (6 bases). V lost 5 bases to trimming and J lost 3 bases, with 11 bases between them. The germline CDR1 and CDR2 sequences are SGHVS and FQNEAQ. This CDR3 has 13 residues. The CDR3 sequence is CASSRGTVYEQYF. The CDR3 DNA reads TGTGCCAGCAGCCGCGGGACCGTCTACGAGCAGTACTTC. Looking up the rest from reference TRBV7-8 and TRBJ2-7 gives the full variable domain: GAGVSQSPRYKVAKRGQDVALRCDPISGHVSLFWYQQALGQGPEFLTYFQNEAQLDKSGLPSDRFFAERPEGSVSTLKIQRTQQEDSAVYLCASSRGTVYEQYFGPGTRLTVT.

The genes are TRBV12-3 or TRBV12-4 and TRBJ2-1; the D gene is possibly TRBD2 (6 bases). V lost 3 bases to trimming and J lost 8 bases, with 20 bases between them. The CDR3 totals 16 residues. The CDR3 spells CASSFTSTSYTHEQFF. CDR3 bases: TGTGCCAGCAGTTTCACCTCGACTAGTTACACCCATGAGCAGTTCTTC.

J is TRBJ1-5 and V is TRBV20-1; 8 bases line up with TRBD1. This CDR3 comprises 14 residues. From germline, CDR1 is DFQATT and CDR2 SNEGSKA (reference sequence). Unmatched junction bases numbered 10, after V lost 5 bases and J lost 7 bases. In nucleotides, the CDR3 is TGCAGTGCTCTTAGGACAGGGTGGGACCAGCCCCAGCATTTT. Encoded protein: CSALRTGWDQPQHF.

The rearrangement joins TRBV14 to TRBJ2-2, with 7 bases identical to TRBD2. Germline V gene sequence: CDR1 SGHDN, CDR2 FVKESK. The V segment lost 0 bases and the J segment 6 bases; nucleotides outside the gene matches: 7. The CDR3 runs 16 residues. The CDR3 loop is CASSQDYGRRPGELFF. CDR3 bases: TGTGCCAGCAGCCAAGACTACGGGAGGAGGCCCGGGGAGCTGTTTTTT.

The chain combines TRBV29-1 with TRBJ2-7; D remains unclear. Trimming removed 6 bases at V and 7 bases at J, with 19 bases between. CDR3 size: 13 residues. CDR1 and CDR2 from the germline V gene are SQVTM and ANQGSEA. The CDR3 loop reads CSVRRRFGNEQYF. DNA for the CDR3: TGCAGCGTCCGCAGGAGATTCGGCAATGAGCAGTACTTC.

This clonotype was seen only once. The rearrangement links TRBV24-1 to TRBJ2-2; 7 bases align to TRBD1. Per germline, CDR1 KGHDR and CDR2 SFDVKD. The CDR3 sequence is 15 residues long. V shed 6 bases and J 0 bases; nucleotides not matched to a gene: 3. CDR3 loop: CATSKTGANTGELFF. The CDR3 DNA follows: TGTGCCACCAGTAAAACAGGGGCGAACACCGGGGAGCTGTTTTTT.

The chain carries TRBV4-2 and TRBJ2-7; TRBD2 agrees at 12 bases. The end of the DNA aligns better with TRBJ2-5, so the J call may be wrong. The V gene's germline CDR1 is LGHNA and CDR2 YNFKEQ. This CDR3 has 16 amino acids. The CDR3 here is CASSELAGGPRETQYF. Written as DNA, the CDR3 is TGTGCCAGCAGCGAACTAGCGGGAGGACCCAGAGAGACCCAGTACTTC.

The CDR3 DNA reads TGTGCCAGTAGCCCCCACTTGGCCCCATGGGAGCAGTACTTC. Translated: CASSPHLAPWEQYF. The genes are TRBV19 and TRBJ2-7; D is unresolved. This CDR3 has 14 amino acids. Per the germline V gene, CDR1 is LNHDA and CDR2 is SQIVND (reference sequence). V was cut by 6 bases and J by 7 bases, with 19 bases left in between.

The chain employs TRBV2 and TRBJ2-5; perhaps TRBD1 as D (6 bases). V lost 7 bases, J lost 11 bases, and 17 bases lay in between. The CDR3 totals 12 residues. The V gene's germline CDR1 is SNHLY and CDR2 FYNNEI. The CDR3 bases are TGTGCCAGCACACAGGGTCCCGAAGGGCAGTACTTC. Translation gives CASTQGPEGQYF.

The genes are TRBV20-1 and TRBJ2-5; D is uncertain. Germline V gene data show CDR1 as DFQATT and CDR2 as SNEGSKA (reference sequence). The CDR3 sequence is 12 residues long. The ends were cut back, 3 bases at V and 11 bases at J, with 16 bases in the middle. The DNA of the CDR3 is TGCAGTGCTAGCGGCTCAAGTGTAGGGCAGTACTTC. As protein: CSASGSSVGQYF.

CDR3 sequence: CASSPGRGDIGPQHF. CDR3 DNA: TGTGCCAGCAGCCCGGGCCGGGGGGATATAGGGCCCCAGCATTTT. This chain uses TRBV3-1 with TRBJ1-5; D possibly corresponds to TRBD1 (5 bases). Germline values: CDR1 LGHDT, CDR2 YNNKEL (reference sequence). The V end was cut by 4 bases, the J end by 9 bases, with 19 bases between. The CDR3 is made up of 15 amino acids.

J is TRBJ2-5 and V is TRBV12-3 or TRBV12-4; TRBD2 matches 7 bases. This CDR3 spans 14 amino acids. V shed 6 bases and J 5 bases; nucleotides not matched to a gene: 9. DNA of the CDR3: TGTGCCAGCAGCCGCTGGGGGGGTCACGAGACCCAGTACTTC. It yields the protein CASSRWGGHETQYF.

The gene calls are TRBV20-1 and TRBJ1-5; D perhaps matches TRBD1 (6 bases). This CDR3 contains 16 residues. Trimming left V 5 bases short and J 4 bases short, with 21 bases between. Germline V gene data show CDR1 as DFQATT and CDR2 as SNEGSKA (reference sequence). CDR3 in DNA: TGCAGTGCTGAGAGGCCCTCGGTTCAGGGGAATCAGCCCCAGCATTTT. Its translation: CSAERPSVQGNQPQHF.

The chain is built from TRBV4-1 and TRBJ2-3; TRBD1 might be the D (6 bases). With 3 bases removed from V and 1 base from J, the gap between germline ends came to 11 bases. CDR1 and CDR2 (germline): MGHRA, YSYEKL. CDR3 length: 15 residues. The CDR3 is CASSHPPGGTDTQYF. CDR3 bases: TGCGCCAGCAGCCACCCACCAGGGGGCACAGATACGCAGTATTTT.

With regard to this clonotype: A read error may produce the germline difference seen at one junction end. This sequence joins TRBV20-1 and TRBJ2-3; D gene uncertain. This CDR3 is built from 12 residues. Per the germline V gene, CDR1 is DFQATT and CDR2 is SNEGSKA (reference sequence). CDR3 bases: TGCGGTGCCCCCACCTTCACAGATACGCAGTATTTT. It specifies CGAPTFTDTQYF.

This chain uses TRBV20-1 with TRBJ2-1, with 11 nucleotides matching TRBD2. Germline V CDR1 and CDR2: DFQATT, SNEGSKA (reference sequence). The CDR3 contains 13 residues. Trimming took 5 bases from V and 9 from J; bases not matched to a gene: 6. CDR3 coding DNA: TGCAGTGCTCTTAGCGGGAGGGCCACTGAGCAGTTCTTC. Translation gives CSALSGRATEQFF.

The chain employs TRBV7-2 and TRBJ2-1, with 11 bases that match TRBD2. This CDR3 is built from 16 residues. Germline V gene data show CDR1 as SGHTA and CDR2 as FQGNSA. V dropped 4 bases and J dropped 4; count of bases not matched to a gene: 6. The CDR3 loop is CASSSRTSGFYNEQFF. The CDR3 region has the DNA TGTGCCAGCAGCTCCAGGACTAGCGGGTTTTACAATGAGCAGTTCTTC.

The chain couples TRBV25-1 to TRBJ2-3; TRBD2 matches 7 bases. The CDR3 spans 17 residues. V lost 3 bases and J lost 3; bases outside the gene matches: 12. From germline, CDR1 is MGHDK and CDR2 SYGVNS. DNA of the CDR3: TGTGCCAGCAGTGATTCCTGGGAGGGAAGAAGTACAGATACGCAGTATTTT. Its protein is CASSDSWEGRSTDTQYF.

This CDR3 reads CASTPSGGGQFF. CDR3 coding DNA: TGCGCCAGCACCCCCTCCGGGGGTGGGCAGTTCTTC. The V call is TRBV5-1, the J call TRBJ2-1, with a tentative D call TRBD2 (6 bases). Germline V lookup: CDR1 SGHRS, CDR2 YFSETQ. V lost 6 bases and J 12 bases, leaving 16 bases between the germline ends. The CDR3 runs to 12 residues. Supplemented by reference TRBV5-1 and TRBJ2-1, the full variable domain reads KAGVTQTPRYLIKTRGQQVTLSCSPISGHRSVSWYQQTPGQGLQFLFEYFSETQRNKGNFPGRFSGRQFSNSRSEMNVSTLELGDSALYLCASTPSGGGQFFGPGTRLTVL.

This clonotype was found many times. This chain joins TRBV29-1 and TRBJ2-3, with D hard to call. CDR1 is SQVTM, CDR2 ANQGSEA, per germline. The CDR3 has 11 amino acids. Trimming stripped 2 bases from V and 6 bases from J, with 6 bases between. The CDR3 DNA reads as TGCAGCGTTGAACGGGCGGATACGCAGTATTTT. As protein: CSVERADTQYF.

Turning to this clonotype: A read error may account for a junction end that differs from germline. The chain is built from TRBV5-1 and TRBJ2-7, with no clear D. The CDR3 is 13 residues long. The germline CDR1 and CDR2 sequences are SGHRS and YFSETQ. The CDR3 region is CASSQDTPYEQYF. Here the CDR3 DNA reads TGTGCCAGCAGCCAAGATACCCCCTACGAGCAGTACTTC.

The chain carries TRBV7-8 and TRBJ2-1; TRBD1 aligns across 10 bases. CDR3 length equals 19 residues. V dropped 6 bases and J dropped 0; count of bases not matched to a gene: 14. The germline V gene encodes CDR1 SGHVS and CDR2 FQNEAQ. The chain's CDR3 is CASSQTAEDRGSSYNEQFF. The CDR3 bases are TGTGCCAGCAGTCAAACCGCCGAGGACAGGGGGAGCTCCTACAATGAGCAGTTCTTC.

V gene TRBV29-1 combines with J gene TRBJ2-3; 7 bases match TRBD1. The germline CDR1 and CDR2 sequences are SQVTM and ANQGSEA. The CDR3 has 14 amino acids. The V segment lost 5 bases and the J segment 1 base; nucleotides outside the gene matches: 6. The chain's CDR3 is CSVPDRHRTDTQYF. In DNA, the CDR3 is TGCAGCGTTCCGGACAGGCACCGCACAGATACGCAGTATTTT.

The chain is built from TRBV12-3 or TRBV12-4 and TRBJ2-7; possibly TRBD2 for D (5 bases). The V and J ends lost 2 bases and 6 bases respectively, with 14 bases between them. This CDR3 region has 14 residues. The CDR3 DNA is TGTGCCAGCAGTTTATTTAACGGGGAAGGCGAGCAGTACTTC. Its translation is CASSLFNGEGEQYF.

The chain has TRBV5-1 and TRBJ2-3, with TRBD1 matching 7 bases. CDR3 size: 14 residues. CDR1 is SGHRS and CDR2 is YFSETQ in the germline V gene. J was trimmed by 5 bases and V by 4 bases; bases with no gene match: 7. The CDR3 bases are TGCGCCAGCAGCCTAGGACAGGAGGTAGATACGCAGTATTTT. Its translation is CASSLGQEVDTQYF.